This section outlines one T cell receptor (beta chain) sequence together with its context. Generated by immunoSEQ multiplex PCR, the TCRdb table keeps only in-frame clones and is missing some. The table lists 70,000 to 90,000 clones, roughly 83% of them singletons. V was clipped by 6 bases and J by 5 bases, with 16 bases between them. There are 14 residues in the CDR3. Germline V gene sequence: CDR1 KGHSY, CDR2 FQNENV. The data are from a study of blood T cell repertoires in COVID-19. Across the whole study: From the United States, Italy and Spain came samples of acute and convalescent COVID-19. From T cells, B-cell-depleted T cells, or PBMCs came the material, which was cDNA or gDNA.

The receptor was derived from a human donor in a cohort sampled during active COVID-19. The chain joins TRBV16 to TRBJ1-1; D is unresolved. The sample comprised peripheral blood. The CDR3 protein is CASSSAHLGTEAFF. CDR3 bases: TGTGCCAGCAGTAGCGCCCACCTAGGTACTGAAGCTTTCTTT.